This T cell receptor beta chain was captured in a study of blood T cell repertoires in COVID-19. The germline gives CDR1 SGHTA, CDR2 FQGNSA. V lost 3 bases, J lost 2 bases, and 3 bases stayed unmatched. CDR3 length equals 15 residues. Only in-frame clones appear in the TCRdb table, and some are missing; sequencing was by immunoSEQ multiplex PCR. Among about 260,000 clones listed, about 86% were seen once. Sequencing was performed on peripheral blood. The chain employs TRBV7-2 and TRBJ2-1, with 8 positions matching TRBD2. This TCR came from a man aged 25-40 years with active or convalescent COVID-19. As DNA, the CDR3 is TGTGCCAGCAGCTTTAGCGGGGCCGCCTACAATGAGCAGTTCTTC. Amino acids: CASSFSGAAYNEQFF.